This TCR beta chain comes out of a study of tumor-infiltrating lymphocytes in oesophageal squamous cell carcinoma (dated by TCRdb to 2016 to 2017). This clonotype has ten or more counts. Its antigen has not been determined. Base quality data are lacking; no much larger clone is found one base away. The library relied on PCR. For sequencing, an Illumina HiSeq 2000 was employed. Starting from the raw public reads, TCRdb applied fastp trimming at Q25, assembled clones with MiXCR and retained in-frame beta chains. Rows with a matching CDR3 protein are joined into one entry that keeps the most common DNA and genes. This sample is represented by fewer than 25,000 distinct CDR3 sequences; around 40% of them were singletons. The ten largest clonotypes hold less than 45% of the sample. Counted from cysteine to phenylalanine, this CDR3 has 12 amino acids. The sequence is cut down to CDR3 DNA, 36 bases in frame from base 1. CDR1 and CDR2, looked up from the germline V gene, are SGHDT and YYEEEE.

The sample was esophageal tumor tissue. This TCR came from a male donor with esophageal squamous cell carcinoma. This chain is built from TRBV5-6 and TRBJ2-3; confidence is insufficient to name the D gene. TRBJ2-7 matches the DNA end more closely, so the J call is doubtful. The nucleotide sequence is TGTGCCAGCAGCTTGGTACGGAGCGAGCAGTACTTC. It is translated as CASSLVRSEQYF.